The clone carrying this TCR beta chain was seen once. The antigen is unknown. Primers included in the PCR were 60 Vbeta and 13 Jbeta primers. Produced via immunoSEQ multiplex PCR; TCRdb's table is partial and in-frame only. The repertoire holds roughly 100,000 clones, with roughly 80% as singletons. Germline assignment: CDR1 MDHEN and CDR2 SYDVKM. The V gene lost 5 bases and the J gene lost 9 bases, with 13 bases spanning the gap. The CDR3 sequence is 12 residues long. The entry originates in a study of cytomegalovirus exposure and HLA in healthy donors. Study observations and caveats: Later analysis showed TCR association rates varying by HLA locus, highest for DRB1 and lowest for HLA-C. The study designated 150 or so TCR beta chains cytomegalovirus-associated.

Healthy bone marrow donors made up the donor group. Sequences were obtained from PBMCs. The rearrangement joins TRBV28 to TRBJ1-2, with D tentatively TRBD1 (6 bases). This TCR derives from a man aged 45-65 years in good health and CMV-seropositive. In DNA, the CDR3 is TGTGCCAGCAGTCCTTCGACAGGCCGCTACACCTTC. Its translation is CASSPSTGRYTF.